This T cell receptor beta chain is drawn from a study of blood T cell repertoires in COVID-19 (dated by TCRdb to between 2020 and 2021). For the study in its entirety: Samples from collaborators originated in the United States, Italy and Spain and spanned both the acute and convalescent phases of COVID-19. The material from the prospective study consisted of cDNA or gDNA derived from T cells, B-cell-depleted T cells, or PBMCs. Deeply sampled blood TCRbeta repertoires from subjects exposed to, actively infected with, or recovered from COVID-19 were included in the dataset. Where available, HLA class I and class II types were taken from metadata supplied by the sample provider and were not determined by assay-based typing. Samples came from the ongoing ImmuneRACE study (first 160 participants) plus 1,254 subjects from 6 global collaborators. A de-identified subject ID, COVID-19 status, age in years and sex were almost always included in the sample metadata. The repertoires were released in a freely available public database meant as a resource for research on the immune response to SARS-CoV-2.

Counted from cysteine to phenylalanine, this CDR3 has 15 amino acids. Here the CDR3 DNA is all that survives: 45 bases in frame from base 1. One collaborating source in Seattle enrolled patients during active infection and followed them longitudinally through the course of disease. Whole blood was collected in K2EDTA tubes by collaborating institutions according to the institutions' own protocols. Collaborator samples were shipped for TCRbeta analysis as frozen whole blood, isolated PBMCs, or DNA extracted from either sample type. TCRbeta CDR3 regions were amplified from genomic DNA by means of the immunoSEQ Assay, a bias-controlled multiplex PCR. The source study handled its data this way. The number of nucleated cells in each sample was estimated from the amplification of reference gene primers within the assay. To quantify the absolute abundance of each unique TCRbeta CDR3 rearrangement, sequence reads were collapsed and filtered. For each sample, productive Simpson clonality was calculated as the square root of Simpson's diversity index across productive rearrangements. The table was pulled from immuneACCESS by TCRdb, which kept in-frame rearrangements only. Such tables lose some clones; where checked, under half of the loss comes from unresolved V genes, and the rest has no known cause. That table supplies the V and J calls and clone size; D and trimming were determined from the DNA. In this sample the table shows roughly 380,000 clones, approximately 89% of which occur a single time. Roughly 1.5% of the sample is taken by the ten largest.

Findings and caveats that apply to the study as a whole: The quantity of clinical and demographic metadata differed by source and by participant and was supplied without curation.

Concerning this clone: Its specific antigen is unknown. Base quality data are lacking; no much larger clone is found one base away.

Sequencing was carried out using peripheral blood. The source is a woman between 40 and 55 years old with COVID-19, enrolled during active disease. The chain was built from TRBV21-1 and TRBJ1-5; TRBD1 is the table's D call and was not checked against the DNA. TRBV21-1 is a recognized pseudogene. The DNA reads as follows: TGTGCCAGCAGCTCGCCTAGGGACAGGGTACAGCCCCAGCATTTT. This sequence encodes CASSSPRDRVQPQHF.